This T cell receptor (beta chain) was retrieved from a study of T cell repertoires in cytomegalovirus infection. Concerning this clonotype: Antigen: not known.

TCRdb analysed the reads with MiXCR anew, one entry per CDR3 protein. The profile shows 650,000 to 850,000 distinct CDR3 sequences, roughly 29% of them singletons. The V gene's germline CDR1 is MDHEN and CDR2 SYDVKM. The CDR3 sequence is 15 residues long. V trimming: 5 bases; J trimming: 5 bases; junction bases outside the gene matches: 10. This sample comprised cultured CD8+ T cells from PBMCs, obtained from culture after CMV antigen stimulation. The genes are TRBV28 and TRBJ2-7; TRBD1 aligns across 9 bases. The receptor was isolated from a human donor in good health (CMV status not recorded). Some clones in this sample may be carry-over from other donors' samples. CDR3 nucleotides: TGTGCCAGCAGTCCAACTAACAGGGGGCTTAACGAGCAGTACGTC. As protein: CASSPTNRGLNEQYV.